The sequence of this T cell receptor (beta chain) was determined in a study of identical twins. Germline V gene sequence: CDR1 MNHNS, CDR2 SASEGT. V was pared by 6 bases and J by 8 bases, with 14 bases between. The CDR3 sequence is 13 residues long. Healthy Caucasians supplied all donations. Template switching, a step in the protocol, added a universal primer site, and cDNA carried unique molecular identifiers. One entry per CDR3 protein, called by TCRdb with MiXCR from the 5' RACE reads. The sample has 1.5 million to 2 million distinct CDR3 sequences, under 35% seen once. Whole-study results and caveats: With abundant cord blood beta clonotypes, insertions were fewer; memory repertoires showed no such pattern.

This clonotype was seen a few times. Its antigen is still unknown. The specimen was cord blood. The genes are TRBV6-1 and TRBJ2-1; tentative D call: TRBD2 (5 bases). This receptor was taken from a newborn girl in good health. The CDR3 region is CASRGGGPDEQFF. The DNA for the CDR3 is TGTGCCAGCAGAGGAGGTGGGCCGGATGAGCAGTTCTTC.